The 29 T cell receptor beta chains below all came from one sample that was sequenced in a study of molecular identifiers for immune sequencing clone quantification (dated by TCRdb to the late 2010s). Receptor amplification or capture employed PCR. For sequencing, an Illumina HiSeq 4000 was employed. TCRdb handled the public reads itself, with Q25 trimming in fastp and clone calling in MiXCR, and kept productive beta chains. When rows share a CDR3 protein, they turn into one entry using the most common DNA and genes. This sample comprises around 70,000 distinct CDR3 sequences, approximately 17% of them detected only once. The ten largest account for 1.5% to 1.7% of the sample. The sequencing input was naive CD8+ T cells from blood, with Jurkat cell RNA spiked in. Interpreted using the paper, the cell subset or site label stands for: FACS-sorted CD8+CD4-CCR7+CD45RA+ naive T cells. All receptors come from a human donor in good health. Some libraries in this study had Jurkat cell RNA spiked in.

V usage is TRBV4-3 and J usage is TRBJ2-7; a possible D gene is TRBD2 (6 bases). Looked up from germline, CDR1 is LGHNA and CDR2 is YSLEER. V was pared by 1 base and J by 2 bases, with 12 bases between. The CDR3 consists of 15 residues. In nucleotides, the CDR3 is TGCGCCAGCAGCCAAGGGACTGGCGGGACCTACGAGCAGTACTTC. Amino acids: CASSQGTGGTYEQYF.

This chain links TRBV6-2 or TRBV6-3 with TRBJ2-7; D is perhaps TRBD2 (6 bases). This CDR3 is built from 15 residues. The germline V and J ends were trimmed by 0 bases and 5 bases, with 14 bases remaining between them. Germline V lookup: CDR1 MNHEY, CDR2 SVGEGT. This CDR3 reads CASSYSDGGYDEQYF. The CDR3 DNA reads as TGTGCCAGCAGTTACTCCGACGGGGGTTACGACGAGCAGTACTTC.

This clonotype was detected many times. This chain joins TRBV12-3 or TRBV12-4 and TRBJ2-3; 7 bases agree with TRBD2. V gave up 9 bases and J gave up 4 bases; unmatched junction bases: 10. The CDR3 runs 14 residues. CDR3 DNA: TGTGCCAGTGACGGGGGAGGGCCCCCAGATACGCAGTATTTT. Its translation: CASDGGGPPDTQYF.

Worth noting for this clonotype: A read error may be the cause here, since a much bigger clone is one base away. The chain combines TRBV9 with TRBJ1-6; a possible D gene is TRBD1 (6 bases). CDR3 length: 16 residues. V was pared by 4 bases and J by 7 bases, with 18 bases between. The germline CDR1 and CDR2 sequences are SGDLS and YYNGEE. CDR3 loop: CASSPPGQSPNSPLHF. CDR3 bases: TGTGCCAGCAGCCCCCCCGGACAGAGCCCCAATTCACCCCTCCACTTT.

This clonotype ranks as medium-sized. J is TRBJ2-2 and V is TRBV7-9, with D possibly being TRBD1 or TRBD2 (5 bases each). There are 19 residues in the CDR3. The V end was cut by 2 bases, the J end by 3 bases, with 22 bases between. Germline values: CDR1 SEHNR, CDR2 FQNEAQ (reference sequence). Here the CDR3 reads CASSLPYRGAGADTGELFF. The CDR3 DNA follows: TGTGCCAGCAGCTTACCATATCGAGGAGCCGGGGCGGACACCGGGGAGCTGTTTTTT.

This clonotype was detected many times. The rearrangement links TRBV6-1 to TRBJ2-1; D is unresolved. V was pared by 1 base and J by 4 bases, with 11 bases between. Germline CDR1 is MNHNS and CDR2 is SASEGT. This CDR3 region has 15 residues. DNA for the CDR3: TGTGCCAGCAGTGAAGAAGGTCTTCCTTACAATGAGCAGTTCTTC. Translation: CASSEEGLPYNEQFF.

The V call is TRBV27, the J call TRBJ2-2; 12 nucleotides agree with TRBD2. The V gene's germline CDR1 is MNHEY and CDR2 SMNVEV (reference sequence). J was trimmed by 9 bases and V by 3 bases; bases with no gene match: 11. CDR3 length: 17 amino acids. CDR3 bases: TGTGCCAGCAGTTTGGTTCTAGCGGGAGGGGGGACCAGGGAGCTGTTTTTT. It specifies CASSLVLAGGGTRELFF.

This clonotype was picked up a small number of times. The CDR3 does not close with the conserved phenylalanine or tryptophan, likely indicating a read error. The chain links TRBV20-1 to TRBJ2-3, with TRBD2 matching over 12 bases. V dropped 1 base and J dropped 1; count of bases not matched to a gene: 6. The CDR3 is 17 amino acids. CDR1 and CDR2 (germline): DFQATT, SNEGSKA (reference sequence). CDR3 in amino acids: CSARGLAGAHRTDTQYL. CDR3 nucleotides: TGCAGTGCTAGAGGACTAGCGGGAGCCCATCGCACAGATACGCAGTATCTT.

Comments on this clonotype: A much larger clonotype is one base distant, so this may be a read error. The chain employs TRBV6-5 and TRBJ2-7; D may be TRBD2 (5 bases). V dropped 2 bases and J dropped 5 bases, with 13 bases sitting between them. The CDR3 is made up of 14 amino acids. Germline loops: CDR1 MNHEY, CDR2 SVGAGI. The CDR3 is CASSYPGPADEQYF. DNA for the CDR3: TGTGCCAGCAGTTACCCTGGACCAGCGGACGAGCAGTACTTC.

This clonotype occurred many times. The chain is built from TRBV7-3 and TRBJ1-2; D not resolved. V lost 1 base and J lost 1, with 10 bases in between. Germline V gene data show CDR1 as SGHTA and CDR2 as FQGTGA. The CDR3 totals 15 residues. CDR3 sequence reads: CASSLMGGSNYGYTF. For the CDR3, the DNA is TGTGCCAGCAGCTTAATGGGCGGTAGTAACTATGGCTACACCTTC.

This clonotype was detected many times. The chain employs TRBV3-1 and TRBJ2-5; 7 bases match TRBD2. The CDR3 length is 13 residues. After removal of 11 bases from V and 5 bases from J, the junction contained 11 bases not matched to a gene. CDR1 LGHDT and CDR2 YNNKEL come from the germline V gene (reference sequence). The CDR3 DNA follows: TGTGCCGGACGCCGGGGGGAGTCCGAGACCCAGTACTTC. Its translation: CAGRRGESETQYF.

The CDR3 protein is CASSFSDLNTDTQYF. The DNA for the CDR3 is TGTGCCAGTAGTTTCTCGGACCTTAACACAGATACGCAGTATTTT. This rearrangement joins TRBV19 to TRBJ2-3; no clear D. This CDR3 has 15 amino acids. Germline V lookup: CDR1 LNHDA, CDR2 SQIVND (reference sequence). Trimming took off 5 bases at V and 2 bases at J, with 14 bases between the two ends.

About this clonotype: A single base separates this from a much larger clone, so it may be a read error. The J gene is TRBJ2-7, the V gene TRBV6-2 or TRBV6-3, with 8 nucleotides matching TRBD2. The CDR3 is 16 residues long. Germline V lookup: CDR1 MNHEY, CDR2 SVGEGT. J lost 2 bases, V lost 0 bases, and 6 bases had no gene match. DNA for the CDR3: TGTGCCAGCAGTTACTCCAGGACTAGCAGGGCCTACGAGCAGTACTTC. This translates into CASSYSRTSRAYEQYF.

In the case of this clonotype: This likely comes from a read error, as the CDR3 has no conserved phenylalanine or tryptophan at its end. V and J are TRBV15 and TRBJ2-3; D is tentatively TRBD1 or TRBD2 (5 bases each). The CDR3 spans 16 residues. Germline lookup yields CDR1 LNHNV and CDR2 YYDKDF (reference sequence). V was shortened by 3 bases and J by 0 bases, with 13 bases between the two germline ends. Here the CDR3 DNA reads TGTGCCACCAGCAGGGGGGTTGAAGAAAGCACAGATACGCAGTATTCT. Translated, it gives CATSRGVEESTDTQYS.

This clonotype was counted many times. The gene calls are TRBV5-6 and TRBJ1-5; 7 nucleotides align to TRBD1. V gave up 0 bases and J gave up 7 bases; unmatched junction bases: 4. The CDR3 consists of 14 residues. Per the germline V gene, CDR1 is SGHDT and CDR2 is YYEEEE. CDR3 region: CASSLGQGGQPQHF. The CDR3 coding sequence is TGTGCCAGCAGCTTGGGACAGGGAGGGCAGCCCCAGCATTTT. Drawing the rest from reference TRBV5-6 and TRBJ1-5, the complete variable domain is DAGVTQSPTHLIKTRGQQVTLRCSPKSGHDTVSWYQQALGQGPQFIFQYYEEEERQRGNFPDRFSGHQFPNYSSELNVNALLLGDSALYLCASSLGQGGQPQHFGDGTRLSIL.

This clonotype was seen many times. The chain uses TRBV5-1 and TRBJ2-1; TRBD1 is a possible D gene (5 bases). The germline V gene has CDR1 SGHRS and CDR2 YFSETQ. The CDR3 totals 14 residues. Trimming removed 1 base from V and 7 bases from J, with 12 bases in between. CDR3 in DNA: TGCGCCAGCAGCTTGTATCAGGGATTGAATGAGCAGTTCTTC. Its translation: CASSLYQGLNEQFF.

V usage is TRBV20-1 and J usage is TRBJ2-5, with unresolved D. The V end was cut by 0 bases, the J end by 2 bases, with 13 bases between. The CDR3 sequence is 15 residues long. Germline V gene data show CDR1 as DFQATT and CDR2 as SNEGSKA (reference sequence). The CDR3, as DNA: TGCAGTGCTAGAGATCTTGCACAGCCTCAAGAGACCCAGTACTTC. As protein: CSARDLAQPQETQYF.

Many counts were recorded for this clonotype. The V call is TRBV19, the J call TRBJ2-7; unclear D gene. V lost 7 bases to trimming and J lost 2 bases, with 15 bases between them. The CDR3 loop spans 14 amino acids. CDR1 LNHDA and CDR2 SQIVND come from the germline V gene (reference sequence). For the CDR3, the DNA is TGTGCCAGTACCCTCACAGCCGAGGCCTACGAGCAGTACTTC. Translating gives CASTLTAEAYEQYF.

A few counts support this clonotype. Given a much more abundant clone one base away, this may be a read error. CDR3 nucleotides: TGTGCCAGCAGTGATGAGGGGGCCGAAGAAAAACTGTCTTTT. Translated: CASSDEGAEEKLSF. V gene TRBV2 combines with J gene TRBJ1-4; TRBD1 matches at 7 bases. The CDR3 runs to 14 residues. Germline V gives CDR1 SNHLY, CDR2 FYNNEI.

This clonotype was observed many times. This rearrangement joins TRBV28 to TRBJ2-7, with 9 bases identical to TRBD1. This CDR3 spans 14 amino acids. V trimming: 7 bases; J trimming: 6 bases; junction bases outside the gene matches: 10. Per the germline V gene, CDR1 is MDHEN and CDR2 is SYDVKM. The CDR3 loop reads CASNDRGIGSEQYF. Written as DNA, the CDR3 is TGTGCCAGCAATGACAGGGGGATCGGCTCCGAGCAGTACTTC.

Regarding this clonotype: Since the CDR3 does not end with the conserved phenylalanine or tryptophan, this likely comes from a read error. V is TRBV12-3 or TRBV12-4 and J is TRBJ2-5, with D maybe TRBD1 (5 bases). There are 18 residues in the CDR3. Trimming shortened V by 4 bases and J by 0 bases, and 21 bases separated the two germline ends. CDR3 sequence reads: CASSSIAGSDIHQETQYS. Written as DNA, the CDR3 is TGTGCCAGCAGTTCAATAGCCGGTTCGGACATCCACCAAGAGACCCAGTACTCC.

This clonotype has more than one count but fewer than ten. J is TRBJ2-1 and V is TRBV5-1; D gene unclear. Trimming pared 0 bases from V and 4 bases from J, leaving 11 bases between. The CDR3 spans 15 residues. Germline assignment: CDR1 SGHRS and CDR2 YFSETQ. As DNA, the CDR3 is TGCGCCAGCAGCTTGGAACTCTTCCCATACAATGAGCAGTTCTTC. This sequence encodes CASSLELFPYNEQFF.

This clonotype was seen at least ten times. This chain uses TRBV19 with TRBJ2-1; tentatively, D is TRBD2 (6 bases). The CDR3 is 14 amino acids. Germline CDR1 reads LNHDA; CDR2 reads SQIVND (reference sequence). Trimming removed 5 bases at V and 2 bases at J, with 10 bases between. The chain's CDR3 is CASSQSGPYNEQFF. The CDR3 DNA sequence: TGTGCCAGTAGTCAGAGCGGGCCCTACAATGAGCAGTTCTTC.

The chain has TRBV7-3 and TRBJ2-2, with D perhaps matching TRBD2 (5 bases). CDR1 SGHTA and CDR2 FQGTGA come from the germline V gene. The CDR3 has 14 amino acids. V was trimmed by 3 bases and J by 4 bases, leaving 9 bases between them. This chain's CDR3 is CASSFLASTGELFF. For the CDR3, the DNA is TGTGCCAGCAGCTTTCTAGCCTCCACCGGGGAGCTGTTTTTT.

This clonotype was observed at least ten times. CDR3 sequence: CASSAPLAGGYEQYF. For the CDR3, the DNA is TGTGCCAGTAGTGCCCCACTAGCGGGGGGCTACGAGCAGTACTTC. The V call is TRBV19, the J call TRBJ2-7; TRBD2 matches 12 bases. The CDR3 spans 15 residues. V lost 5 bases to trimming and J lost 3 bases; unmatched junction nucleotides: 5. The germline CDR1 and CDR2 sequences are LNHDA and SQIVND (reference sequence).

This clonotype was picked up many times. The genes are TRBV28 and TRBJ2-3; 9 bases align to TRBD2. The junction had 20 bases not matched to a gene; V was cut back by 10 bases and J by 9 bases. Germline V CDR1 and CDR2: MDHEN, SYDVKM. This CDR3 is 16 amino acids long. The CDR3 nucleotides read TGTGCCACCAACATGGACCCGCGGGAGGGCCCGCGCACGCAGTATTTT. Its protein is CATNMDPREGPRTQYF. Combining the CDR3 with reference TRBV28 and TRBJ2-3 gives the whole variable domain DVKVTQSSRYLVKRTGEKVFLECVQDMDHENMFWYRQDPGLGLRLIYFSYDVKMKEKGDIPEGYSVSREKKERFSLILESASTNQTSMYLCATNMDPREGPRTQYFGPGTRLTVL.

This clonotype was seen many times. The rearrangement links TRBV27 to TRBJ2-1; a weak D match, TRBD2 (6 bases). In germline, CDR1 is MNHEY, CDR2 SMNVEV (reference sequence). Deletions cut 1 base from V and 0 bases from J, with 22 bases between. CDR3 length equals 20 residues. The CDR3 bases are TGTGCCAGCAGTTTATTCTACTTGGGTAGCGGAACGAGCTCCTACAATGAGCAGTTCTTC. Protein sequence: CASSLFYLGSGTSSYNEQFF.

On this clonotype: Being one base from a much bigger clone, this may be a read error. V and J are TRBV19 and TRBJ1-1, with a tentative D call TRBD1 (5 bases). Deletions cut 5 bases from V and 4 bases from J, with 14 bases between. The CDR3 covers 14 residues. CDR1 and CDR2 from the germline V gene are LNHDA and SQIVND (reference sequence). CDR3 nucleotide sequence: TGTGCCAGTAGTCGGGGGATGGAGGTCACTGAAGCTTTCTTT. Residues: CASSRGMEVTEAFF.

This clonotype was detected ten times or more. The V call is TRBV19, the J call TRBJ2-5; 13 bases are a match to TRBD2. Germline V gene lookup returns CDR1 LNHDA and CDR2 SQIVND (reference sequence). The CDR3 has 19 residues. Losses at the gene ends were 4 bases for V and 1 base for J; bases not matched to a gene: 12. The DNA of the CDR3 is TGTGCCAGTAGTACCGGACTAGCGGGAGAAGCCCCCCTCCAAGAGACCCAGTACTTC. Amino acid sequence: CASSTGLAGEAPLQETQYF.